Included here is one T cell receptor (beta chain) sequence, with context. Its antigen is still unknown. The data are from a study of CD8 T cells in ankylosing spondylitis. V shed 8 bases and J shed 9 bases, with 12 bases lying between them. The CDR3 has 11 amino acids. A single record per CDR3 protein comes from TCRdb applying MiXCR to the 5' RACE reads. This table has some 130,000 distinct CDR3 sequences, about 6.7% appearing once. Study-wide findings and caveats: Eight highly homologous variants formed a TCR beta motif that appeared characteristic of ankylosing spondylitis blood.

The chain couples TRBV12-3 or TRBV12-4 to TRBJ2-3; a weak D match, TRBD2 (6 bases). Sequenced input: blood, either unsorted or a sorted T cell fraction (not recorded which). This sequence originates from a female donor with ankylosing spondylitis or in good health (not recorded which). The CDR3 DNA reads TGTGCCAGCGGGGGTGGGAGGACGCAGTATTTT. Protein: CASGGGRTQYF.